This T cell receptor (beta chain) was documented in a study of OX40 agonist ivuxolimab in advanced cancers. As for the study in general: At 82.7% male, the cohort had a mean age of approximately 64 years, ranging from roughly 20 to 80. Study findings and constraints: Dosing at 0.1 to 3.0 mg/kg was accompanied by clonal expansion of CD4+ and CD8+ blood T cells by week 6.

A remark on this clone: The antigen is undetermined.

The CDR3 totals 13 residues. V shed 6 bases, J shed 5 bases, and the junction held 7 bases outside the gene matches. Germline values: CDR1 MNHNY, CDR2 SVGAGI (reference sequence). The data were produced by immunoSEQ multiplex PCR, yet TCRdb's version contains in-frame clones alone and is incomplete. Here the sample spans roughly 80,000 clones, roughly 82% being singletons. This TCR was sampled from an adult with an advanced solid tumor such as melanoma, head and neck, liver or kidney cancer. The chain links TRBV6-6 to TRBJ2-7; 7 bases are a match to TRBD1. The input for sequencing was CD4+ or CD8+ T cells sorted from blood, taken in a trial of the OX40 agonist ivuxolimab. This CDR3 is CASSPGQPHEQYF. The DNA of the CDR3 is TGTGCCAGCAGCCCGGGACAGCCTCACGAGCAGTACTTC.